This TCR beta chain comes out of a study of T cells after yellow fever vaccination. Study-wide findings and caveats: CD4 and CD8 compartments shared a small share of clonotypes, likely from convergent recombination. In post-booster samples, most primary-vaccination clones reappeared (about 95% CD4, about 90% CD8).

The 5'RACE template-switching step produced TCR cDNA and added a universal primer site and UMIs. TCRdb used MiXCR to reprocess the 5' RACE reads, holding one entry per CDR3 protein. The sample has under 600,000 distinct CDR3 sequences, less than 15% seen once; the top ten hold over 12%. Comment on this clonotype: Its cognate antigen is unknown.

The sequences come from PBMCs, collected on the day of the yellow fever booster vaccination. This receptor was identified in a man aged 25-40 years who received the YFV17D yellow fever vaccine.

DNA for the CDR3: TGCGCCAGCAGCCAAGAGCGGGCGGGCAATGAGCAGTTCTTC. Translating it yields CASSQERAGNEQFF. The chain employs TRBV4-1 and TRBJ2-1, with D perhaps TRBD2 (5 bases). The CDR3 is made up of 14 amino acids. Trimming removed 0 bases from V and 6 bases from J, with 9 bases in between. The germline V gene has CDR1 MGHRA and CDR2 YSYEKL.